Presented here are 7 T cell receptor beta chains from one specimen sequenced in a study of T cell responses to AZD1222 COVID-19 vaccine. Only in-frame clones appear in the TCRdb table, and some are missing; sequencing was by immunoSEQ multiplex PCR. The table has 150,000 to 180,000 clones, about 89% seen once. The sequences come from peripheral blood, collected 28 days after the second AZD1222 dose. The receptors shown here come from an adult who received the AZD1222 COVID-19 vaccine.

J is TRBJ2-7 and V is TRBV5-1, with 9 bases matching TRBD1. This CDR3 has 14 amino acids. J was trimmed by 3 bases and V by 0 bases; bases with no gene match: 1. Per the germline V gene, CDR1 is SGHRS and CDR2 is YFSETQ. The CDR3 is CASSLVGQGYEQYF. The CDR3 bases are TGCGCCAGCAGCTTGGTGGGACAGGGCTACGAGCAGTACTTC.

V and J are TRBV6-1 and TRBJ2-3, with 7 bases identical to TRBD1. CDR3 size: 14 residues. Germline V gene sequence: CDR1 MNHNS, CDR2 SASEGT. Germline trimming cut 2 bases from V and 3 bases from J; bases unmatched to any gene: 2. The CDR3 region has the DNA TGTGCCAGCAGTGAACGACAGGGAACAGATACGCAGTATTTT. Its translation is CASSERQGTDTQYF.

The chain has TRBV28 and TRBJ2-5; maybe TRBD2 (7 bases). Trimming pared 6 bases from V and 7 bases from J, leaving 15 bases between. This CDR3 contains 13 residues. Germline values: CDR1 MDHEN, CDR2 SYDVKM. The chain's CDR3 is CASRGGGRSTQYF. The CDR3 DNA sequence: TGTGCCAGCAGGGGAGGGGGGCGGTCGACCCAGTACTTC. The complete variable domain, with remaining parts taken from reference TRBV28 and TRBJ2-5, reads DVKVTQSSRYLVKRTGEKVFLECVQDMDHENMFWYRQDPGLGLRLIYFSYDVKMKEKGDIPEGYSVSREKKERFSLILESASTNQTSMYLCASRGGGRSTQYFGPGTRLLVL.

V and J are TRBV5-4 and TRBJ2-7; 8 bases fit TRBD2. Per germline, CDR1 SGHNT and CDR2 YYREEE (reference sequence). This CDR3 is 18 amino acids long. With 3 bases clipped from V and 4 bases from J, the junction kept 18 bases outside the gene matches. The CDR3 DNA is TGTGCCAGCAGCTCCGGAGGGGCGGGAGGATCCATCTTATACGAGCAGTACTTC. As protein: CASSSGGAGGSILYEQYF.

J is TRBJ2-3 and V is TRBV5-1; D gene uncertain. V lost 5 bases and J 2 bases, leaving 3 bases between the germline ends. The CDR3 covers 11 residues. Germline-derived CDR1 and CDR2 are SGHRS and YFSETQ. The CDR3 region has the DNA TGCGCCAGCAGGGTCACAGATACGCAGTATTTT. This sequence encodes CASRVTDTQYF. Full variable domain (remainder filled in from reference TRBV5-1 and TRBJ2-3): KAGVTQTPRYLIKTRGQQVTLSCSPISGHRSVSWYQQTPGQGLQFLFEYFSETQRNKGNFPGRFSGRQFSNSRSEMNVSTLELGDSALYLCASRVTDTQYFGPGTRLTVL.

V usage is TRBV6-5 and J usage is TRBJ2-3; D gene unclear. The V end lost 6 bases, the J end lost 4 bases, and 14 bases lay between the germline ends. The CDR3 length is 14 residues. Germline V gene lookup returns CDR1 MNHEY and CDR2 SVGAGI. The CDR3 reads CASRPGELPDTQYF. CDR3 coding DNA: TGTGCCAGCAGACCCGGCGAGCTTCCAGATACGCAGTATTTT.

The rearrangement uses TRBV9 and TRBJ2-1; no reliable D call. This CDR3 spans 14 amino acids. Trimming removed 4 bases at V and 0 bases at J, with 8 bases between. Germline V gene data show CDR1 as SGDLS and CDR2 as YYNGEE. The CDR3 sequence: CASSQRVSYNEQFF. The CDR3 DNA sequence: TGTGCCAGCAGCCAAAGGGTCTCCTACAATGAGCAGTTCTTC.